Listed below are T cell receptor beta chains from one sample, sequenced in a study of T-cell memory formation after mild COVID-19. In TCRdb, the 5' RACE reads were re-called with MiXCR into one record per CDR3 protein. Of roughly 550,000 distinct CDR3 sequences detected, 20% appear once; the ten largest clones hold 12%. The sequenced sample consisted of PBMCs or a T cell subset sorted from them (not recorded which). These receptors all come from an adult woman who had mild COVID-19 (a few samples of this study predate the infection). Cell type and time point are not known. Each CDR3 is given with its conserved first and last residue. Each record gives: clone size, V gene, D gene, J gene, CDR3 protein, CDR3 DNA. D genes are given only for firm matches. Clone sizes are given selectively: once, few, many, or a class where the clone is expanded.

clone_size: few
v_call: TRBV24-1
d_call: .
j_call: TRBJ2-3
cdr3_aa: CATSDPRSRTDTQYF
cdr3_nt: TGTGCCACCAGTGACCCCCGGAGCCGCACAGATACGCAGTATTTT

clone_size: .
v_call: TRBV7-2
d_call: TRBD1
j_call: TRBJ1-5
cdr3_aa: CASSRREGQSNQPQHF
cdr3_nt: TGTGCCAGCAGCCGCCGGGAGGGACAGAGCAATCAGCCCCAGCATTTT

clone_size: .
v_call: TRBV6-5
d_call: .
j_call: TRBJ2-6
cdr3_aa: CASSYHGSGANVLTF
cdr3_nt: TGTGCCAGCAGTTATCACGGATCTGGGGCCAACGTCCTGACTTTC

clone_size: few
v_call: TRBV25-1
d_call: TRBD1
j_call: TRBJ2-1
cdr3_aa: CASSDPTGGSYNEQFF
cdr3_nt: TGTGCCAGCAGTGACCCGACAGGGGGCTCCTACAATGAGCAGTTCTTC

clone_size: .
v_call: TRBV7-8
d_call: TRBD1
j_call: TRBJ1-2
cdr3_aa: CASTRREGQGADGYTF
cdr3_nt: TGTGCCAGCACTAGGAGGGAGGGACAGGGGGCTGATGGCTACACCTTC

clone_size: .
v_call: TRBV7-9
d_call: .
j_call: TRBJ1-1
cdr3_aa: CASSFKGRTEAFF
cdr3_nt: TGTGCCAGCAGCTTTAAGGGGAGGACTGAAGCTTTCTTT

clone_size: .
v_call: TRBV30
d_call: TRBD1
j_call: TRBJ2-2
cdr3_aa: CAWSADQDRTNTGELFF
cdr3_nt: TGTGCCTGGAGTGCCGACCAGGACAGGACGAACACCGGGGAGCTGTTTTTT

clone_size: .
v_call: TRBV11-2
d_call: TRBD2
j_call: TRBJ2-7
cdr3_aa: CASSSQAGGIYEQYF
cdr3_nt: TGTGCCAGCAGCTCCCAGGCGGGAGGAATCTACGAGCAGTACTTC

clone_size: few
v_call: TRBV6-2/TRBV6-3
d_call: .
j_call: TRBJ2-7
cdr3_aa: CASRITGSSYEQYF
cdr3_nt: TGTGCCAGCCGGATTACAGGGAGCTCCTACGAGCAGTACTTC

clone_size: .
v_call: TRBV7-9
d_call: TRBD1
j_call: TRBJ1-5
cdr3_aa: CASSEQGFNQPQHF
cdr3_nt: TGTGCCAGCAGCGAACAGGGGTTCAATCAGCCCCAGCATTTT

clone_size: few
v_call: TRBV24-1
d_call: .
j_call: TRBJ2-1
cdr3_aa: CATSDAVRSSYNEQFF
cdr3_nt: TGTGCCACCAGTGATGCCGTGAGGAGCTCCTACAATGAGCAGTTCTTC

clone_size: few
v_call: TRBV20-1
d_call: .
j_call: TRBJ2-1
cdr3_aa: CSATYRSGNEQFF
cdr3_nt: TGCAGTGCTACTTACAGGTCGGGGAATGAGCAGTTCTTC

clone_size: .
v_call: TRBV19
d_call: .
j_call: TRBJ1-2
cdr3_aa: CASSIAGGGYTF
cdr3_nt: TGTGCCAGTAGTATAGCTGGGGGTGGCTACACCTTC

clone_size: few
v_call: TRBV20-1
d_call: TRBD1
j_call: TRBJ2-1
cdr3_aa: CSARGQGPYNEQFF
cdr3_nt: TGCAGTGCTAGAGGACAGGGCCCCTACAATGAGCAGTTCTTC

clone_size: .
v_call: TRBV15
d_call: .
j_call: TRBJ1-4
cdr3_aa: CATSIPGTREKLFF
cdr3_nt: TGTGCCACCAGCATCCCCGGGACACGGGAAAAACTGTTTTTT

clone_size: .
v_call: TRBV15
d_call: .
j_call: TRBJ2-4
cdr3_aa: CATSRDHEGSDIQYF
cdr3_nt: TGTGCCACCAGCAGAGATCATGAGGGTTCGGACATTCAGTACTTC

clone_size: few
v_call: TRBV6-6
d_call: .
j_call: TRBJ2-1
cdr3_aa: CASTSPPAKYNEQFF
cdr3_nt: TGTGCCAGCACCTCCCCCCCCGCGAAATACAATGAGCAGTTCTTC

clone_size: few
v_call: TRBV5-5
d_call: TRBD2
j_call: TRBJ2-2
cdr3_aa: CASSFLAGANTGELFF
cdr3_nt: TGTGCCAGCAGCTTTCTAGCGGGAGCGAACACCGGGGAGCTGTTTTTT

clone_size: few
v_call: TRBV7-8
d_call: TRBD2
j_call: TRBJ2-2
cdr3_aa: CASSPWTSGLNTGELFF
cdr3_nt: TGTGCCAGCAGCCCTTGGACTAGCGGGCTGAACACCGGGGAGCTGTTTTTT

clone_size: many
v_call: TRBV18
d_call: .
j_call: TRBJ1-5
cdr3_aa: CASSPGTGFPWPQHF
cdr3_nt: TGTGCCAGCTCACCAGGAACAGGGTTCCCCTGGCCCCAGCATTTT

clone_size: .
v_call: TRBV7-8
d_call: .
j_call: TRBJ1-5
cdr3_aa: CASSLERAENQPQHF
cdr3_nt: TGTGCCAGCAGCTTAGAGAGGGCAGAAAATCAGCCCCAGCATTTT

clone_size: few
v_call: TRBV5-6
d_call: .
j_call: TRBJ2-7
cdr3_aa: CASSLAVFSYEQYF
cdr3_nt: TGTGCCAGCAGCTTGGCTGTGTTCTCCTACGAGCAGTACTTC

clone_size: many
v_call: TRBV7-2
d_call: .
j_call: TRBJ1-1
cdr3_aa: CASSPGQSNTEAFF
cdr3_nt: TGTGCCAGCAGCCCCGGACAGTCGAACACTGAAGCTTTCTTT

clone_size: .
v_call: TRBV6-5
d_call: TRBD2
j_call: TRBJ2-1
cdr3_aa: CASSPGLAINEQFF
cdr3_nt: TGTGCCAGCAGTCCGGGACTAGCGATCAATGAGCAGTTCTTC